This T cell receptor beta chain emerged from a study of control samples from healthy donors and cancer patients (dated by TCRdb to 2020 to 2022). Receptor libraries were prepared by the immunoSEQ multiplex PCR assay. TCRdb mirrors the immuneACCESS table, restricted to in-frame sequences. Some clones are absent from its copies; in checked studies, under half trace to an unresolved V gene, and the reason for the others is unknown. Counted in this sample were tens of thousands of clones; 85% to 95% of them appeared once. The biggest ten clones account for about 0.8% of the sample. The CDR3 measures 15 amino acids from cysteine to phenylalanine. This entry keeps only the CDR3 DNA: 45 bases, framed from base 1. CDR1 and CDR2 are read off the germline V gene as SNHLY and FYNNEI. Compared with germline, V lacks 3 bases and J lacks 3 bases; bases without a gene match: 2. On this clone itself: No antigen is known for it. Base qualities are not provided; no much larger clone lies one nucleotide away.

The receptor comes from a man aged 25 to 40 with colorectal cancer. The V and J genes are TRBV2 and TRBJ2-3; 11 central nucleotides agree with TRBD1. What was sequenced was PBMCs. The DNA is as follows: TGTGCCAGCAGTGAGGGACAGGGGGAAACAGATACGCAGTATTTT. Its protein product is CASSEGQGETDTQYF.